These T cell receptor beta chains were read from a single sample in a study of T cells in localized non-small cell lung cancer. Generated by immunoSEQ multiplex PCR, the TCRdb table keeps only in-frame clones and is missing some. This table holds 20,000 to 30,000 clones, 81% found once. Sequenced material: peripheral blood, taken before any cancer treatment. The origin of the receptors is a man aged 35 to 69 with stage III squamous cell lung carcinoma. The CDR3 runs from the conserved cysteine through the conserved F or W. The order of the fields is D gene, V gene, CDR3 length, J gene, clone size, CDR3 protein, CDR3 DNA. D genes are given only for firm matches. Clone size, where shown, is once, few, many, or a class for clones that have expanded.

D: .; V: TRBV6-1; length: 13; J: TRBJ1-5; size: .; CDR3: CASSEWGDQPQHF; DNA: TGTGCCAGCAGTGAATGGGGGGATCAGCCCCAGCATTTT
D: .; V: TRBV27; length: 13; J: TRBJ2-1; size: .; CDR3: CASSFRTYNEQFF; DNA: TGTGCCAGCAGTTTTAGGACGTACAATGAGCAGTTCTTC
D: .; V: TRBV7-9; length: 14; J: TRBJ1-5; size: .; CDR3: CASSAGDSNQPQHF; DNA: TGTGCCAGCAGCGCGGGGGATTCCAATCAGCCCCAGCATTTT
D: TRBD2; V: TRBV5-4; length: 16; J: TRBJ2-1; size: .; CDR3: CASMGQGGLAGVRQFF; DNA: TGTGCCAGCATGGGACAGGGTGGACTAGCGGGAGTCAGGCAGTTCTTC
D: .; V: TRBV19; length: 14; J: TRBJ1-3; size: .; CDR3: CASSPPSAGNTIYF; DNA: TGTGCCAGTTCACCCCCTTCCGCTGGAAACACCATATATTTT
D: .; V: TRBV4-1; length: 15; J: TRBJ1-6; size: few; CDR3: CASSQGKGQDSPLHF; DNA: TGCGCCAGCAGCCAAGGGAAGGGACAAGACTCACCCCTCCACTTT
D: TRBD1; V: TRBV19; length: 17; J: TRBJ1-2; size: .; CDR3: CASSSRQGAANNYGYTF; DNA: TGTGCCAGTAGTTCCCGACAGGGAGCCGCTAATAACTATGGCTACACCTTC
D: TRBD2; V: TRBV29-1; length: 14; J: TRBJ2-4; size: .; CDR3: CSVAGGTSRDIQYF; DNA: TGCAGCGTCGCGGGGGGGACTAGCCGGGACATTCAGTACTTC
D: .; V: TRBV5-1; length: 11; J: TRBJ2-1; size: .; CDR3: CASSFTNEQFF; DNA: TGCGCCAGCAGCTTTACAAATGAGCAGTTCTTC
D: .; V: TRBV6-1; length: 13; J: TRBJ2-1; size: .; CDR3: CASSTKPANEQFF; DNA: TGTGCCAGCAGTACGAAACCGGCGAATGAGCAGTTCTTC
D: .; V: TRBV12-5; length: 15; J: TRBJ1-5; size: .; CDR3: CASGLVEGAYQPQHF; DNA: TGTGCTAGTGGTTTGGTAGAAGGGGCCTATCAGCCCCAGCATTTT
D: .; V: TRBV28; length: 15; J: TRBJ1-5; size: .; CDR3: CASSLLGVGNQPQHF; DNA: TGTGCCAGCAGTTTATTAGGGGTAGGGAATCAGCCCCAGCATTTT
D: .; V: TRBV7-3; length: 17; J: TRBJ2-3; size: .; CDR3: CASSLGGYGGGADTQYF; DNA: TGTGCCAGCAGCCTAGGGGGCTATGGAGGGGGCGCAGATACGCAGTATTTT
D: TRBD2; V: TRBV4-1; length: 15; J: TRBJ2-2; size: .; CDR3: CASNPSGPNTGELFF; DNA: TGCGCCAGCAATCCTAGCGGGCCGAACACCGGGGAGCTGTTTTTT
D: .; V: TRBV5-1; length: 15; J: TRBJ1-5; size: .; CDR3: CASSLDGRETQPQHF; DNA: TGCGCCAGCAGCTTGGATGGCAGGGAGACTCAGCCCCAGCATTTT
D: .; V: TRBV19; length: 12; J: TRBJ2-2; size: few; CDR3: CASSLREVELFF; DNA: TGTGCCAGTAGTCTCAGGGAGGTGGAGCTGTTTTTT
D: .; V: TRBV6-1; length: 13; J: TRBJ2-5; size: few; CDR3: CASGPRYGETQYF; DNA: TGTGCCAGCGGTCCCCGGTACGGCGAGACCCAGTACTTC
D: TRBD2; V: TRBV5-1; length: 17; J: TRBJ2-1; size: few; CDR3: CASSFAGLAGVYNEQFF; DNA: TGCGCCAGCAGCTTTGCAGGACTAGCGGGGGTTTACAATGAGCAGTTCTTC
D: .; V: TRBV5-5; length: 15; J: TRBJ2-1; size: .; CDR3: CASRSTGSSYNEQFF; DNA: TGTGCCAGCAGATCCACTGGAAGCTCCTACAATGAGCAGTTCTTC
D: .; V: TRBV5-1; length: 14; J: TRBJ1-4; size: .; CDR3: CASSPTSTNEKLFF; DNA: TGCGCCAGCAGCCCGACTTCAACTAATGAAAAACTGTTTTTT
D: .; V: TRBV7-9; length: 19; J: TRBJ1-4; size: .; CDR3: CASSPALGHSSLSGEKLFF; DNA: TGTGCCAGCAGCCCCGCACTGGGCCACTCTTCCCTGTCTGGTGAAAAACTGTTTTTT
D: .; V: TRBV28; length: 12; J: TRBJ1-1; size: .; CDR3: CASSWRRTEAFF; DNA: TGTGCCAGCAGTTGGAGGAGAACTGAAGCTTTCTTT
D: TRBD2; V: TRBV2; length: 16; J: TRBJ2-2; size: .; CDR3: CASSDGAGRNTGELFF; DNA: TGTGCCAGCAGTGATGGAGCGGGGCGAAACACCGGGGAGCTGTTTTTT
D: .; V: TRBV29-1; length: 13; J: TRBJ1-5; size: few; CDR3: CSVSQGFNQPQHF; DNA: TGCAGCGTCTCCCAGGGGTTCAATCAGCCCCAGCATTTT
D: .; V: TRBV19; length: 14; J: TRBJ2-4; size: .; CDR3: CASTQDRAKNIQYF; DNA: TGTGCCAGTACTCAGGACAGAGCCAAAAACATTCAGTACTTC
D: TRBD1; V: TRBV11-2; length: 13; J: TRBJ2-1; size: .; CDR3: CASTRDSSDEQFF; DNA: TGTGCCAGCACCCGGGACAGTTCGGATGAGCAGTTCTTC
D: TRBD2; V: TRBV18; length: 19; J: TRBJ2-1; size: .; CDR3: CASSPLSGLAGAPHNEQFF; DNA: TGTGCCAGCTCACCTCTATCCGGGCTAGCGGGGGCTCCCCACAATGAGCAGTTCTTC
D: .; V: TRBV11-1; length: 16; J: TRBJ1-1; size: .; CDR3: CASSSPKGRVRTEAFF; DNA: TGTGCCAGCAGCTCGCCAAAGGGAAGGGTAAGAACTGAAGCTTTCTTT
D: .; V: TRBV30; length: 13; J: TRBJ1-5; size: few; CDR3: CAWSVGTWEPQHF; DNA: TGTGCCTGGAGTGTAGGCACATGGGAGCCCCAGCATTTT
D: .; V: TRBV6-6; length: 12; J: TRBJ1-1; size: .; CDR3: CASSYSGEAAFF; DNA: TGTGCCAGCAGTTACTCGGGGGAGGCGGCTTTCTTT
D: .; V: TRBV18; length: 15; J: TRBJ1-1; size: .; CDR3: CASSPGGVPNTEAFF; DNA: TGTGCCAGCTCACCGGGTGGGGTCCCGAACACTGAAGCTTTCTTT
D: .; V: TRBV4-1; length: 14; J: TRBJ1-4; size: few; CDR3: CASSQDHGSGKLFF; DNA: TGCGCCAGCAGCCAAGATCACGGCTCGGGAAAACTGTTTTTT
D: TRBD1; V: TRBV29-1; length: 14; J: TRBJ2-4; size: .; CDR3: CSVEDPGQNRIQYF; DNA: TGCAGCGTTGAAGATCCGGGACAGAATCGCATTCAGTACTTC
D: .; V: TRBV23-1; length: 18; J: TRBJ1-5; size: once; CDR3: CASSDRDTTDYSNQPQHF; DNA: TGCGCCAGCAGTGATCGGGACACCACGGACTATAGCAATCAGCCCCAGCATTTT
D: .; V: TRBV5-5; length: 15; J: TRBJ2-3; size: .; CDR3: CASSLLDGRGDTQYF; DNA: TGTGCCAGCAGCTTGTTGGATGGCAGGGGCGATACGCAGTATTTT
D: .; V: TRBV7-3; length: 16; J: TRBJ2-1; size: once; CDR3: CASSPLGGGGVDEQFF; DNA: TGTGCCAGCAGCCCTCTAGGGGGGGGCGGGGTAGATGAGCAGTTCTTC
D: .; V: TRBV29-1; length: 11; J: TRBJ2-7; size: .; CDR3: CSVQGMGEQYF; DNA: TGCAGCGTACAGGGTATGGGCGAGCAGTACTTC
D: .; V: TRBV5-1; length: 14; J: TRBJ2-2; size: .; CDR3: CASSSPTVGGELFF; DNA: TGCGCCAGCAGCTCCCCCACCGTTGGCGGGGAGCTGTTTTTT
D: .; V: TRBV7-2; length: 15; J: TRBJ1-5; size: few; CDR3: CASSLDSHSNQPQHF; DNA: TGTGCCAGCAGCCTAGACAGCCATAGCAATCAGCCCCAGCATTTT
D: .; V: TRBV19; length: 16; J: TRBJ1-3; size: .; CDR3: CASSRTGTITGNTIYF; DNA: TGTGCCAGTAGTAGGACCGGGACAATAACCGGAAACACCATATATTTT
D: .; V: TRBV7-9; length: 17; J: TRBJ2-2; size: few; CDR3: CASSLLGRGTNTGELFF; DNA: TGTGCCAGCAGCTTATTAGGACGGGGGACCAACACCGGGGAGCTGTTTTTT
D: TRBD2; V: TRBV4-1; length: 16; J: TRBJ2-3; size: .; CDR3: CASSLRAGSSTDTQYF; DNA: TGCGCCAGCAGCCTCCGAGCGGGATCTAGCACAGATACGCAGTATTTT
D: .; V: TRBV7-9; length: 14; J: TRBJ2-1; size: .; CDR3: CASSLVRDYNEQFF; DNA: TGTGCCAGCAGCTTAGTCCGGGATTACAATGAGCAGTTCTTC
D: TRBD1; V: TRBV6-6; length: 13; J: TRBJ1-1; size: .; CDR3: CASTHRGGLEAFF; DNA: TGTGCCAGCACCCACAGGGGTGGGCTTGAAGCTTTCTTT
D: .; V: TRBV6-5; length: 13; J: TRBJ1-5; size: .; CDR3: CASSLRFNQPQHF; DNA: TGTGCCAGCAGTTTGAGGTTCAATCAGCCCCAGCATTTT
D: TRBD2; V: TRBV5-1; length: 15; J: TRBJ2-1; size: .; CDR3: CASSLGLAGVNEQFF; DNA: TGCGCCAGCAGCTTGGGGCTAGCGGGGGTCAATGAGCAGTTCTTC
D: TRBD2; V: TRBV7-9; length: 14; J: TRBJ2-3; size: few; CDR3: CASRLAGNADTQYF; DNA: TGTGCCAGCAGACTAGCGGGGAATGCAGATACGCAGTATTTT
D: .; V: TRBV5-4; length: 12; J: TRBJ1-2; size: once; CDR3: CASSLNGAFVTF; DNA: TGTGCCAGCAGCTTGAACGGGGCGTTCGTTACCTTC
D: TRBD2; V: TRBV6-5; length: 15; J: TRBJ2-3; size: .; CDR3: CASSYSGTRGDTQYF; DNA: TGTGCCAGCAGTTACTCCGGGACTAGAGGGGATACGCAGTATTTT
D: .; V: TRBV30; length: 12; J: TRBJ1-2; size: .; CDR3: CASRPPNYGYTF; DNA: TGTGCCTCTAGACCGCCGAACTATGGCTACACCTTC
D: .; V: TRBV6-1; length: 15; J: TRBJ1-4; size: .; CDR3: CASSDDLDKNEKLFF; DNA: TGTGCCAGCAGTGACGATTTGGACAAAAATGAAAAACTGTTTTTT
D: .; V: TRBV7-9; length: 12; J: TRBJ2-1; size: .; CDR3: CASSLGSNEQFF; DNA: TGTGCCAGCAGCTTAGGTTCCAATGAGCAGTTCTTC
D: TRBD2; V: TRBV7-9; length: 14; J: TRBJ2-3; size: .; CDR3: CASLAGGSTDTQYF; DNA: TGTGCCAGCTTAGCGGGAGGGAGTACAGATACGCAGTATTTT
D: .; V: TRBV18; length: 12; J: TRBJ2-3; size: .; CDR3: CASSLTTDTQYF; DNA: TGTGCCAGCTCACTAACCACAGATACGCAGTATTTT
D: .; V: TRBV11-3; length: 13; J: TRBJ1-6; size: .; CDR3: CASSLGQNSPLHF; DNA: TGTGCCAGCAGCTTAGGACAAAATTCACCCCTCCACTTT
D: .; V: TRBV2; length: 14; J: TRBJ1-5; size: medium-sized; CDR3: CASLEGGAGQPQHF; DNA: TGTGCCAGCCTCGAAGGGGGGGCTGGTCAGCCCCAGCATTTT
D: .; V: TRBV30; length: 14; J: TRBJ2-3; size: .; CDR3: CAWSVSLEADTQYF; DNA: TGTGCCTGGAGTGTGTCTCTAGAAGCTGACACGCAGTATTTT
D: .; V: TRBV27; length: 16; J: TRBJ2-7; size: .; CDR3: CASSLSEGHRPYEQYF; DNA: TGTGCCAGCAGTTTATCGGAGGGGCATCGACCCTACGAGCAGTACTTC
D: .; V: TRBV6-1; length: 14; J: TRBJ2-7; size: .; CDR3: CASSDRIYPAEQYF; DNA: TGTGCCAGCAGTGACAGAATTTACCCAGCCGAGCAGTACTTC